A single sample gave rise to the 3 T cell receptor beta chains below, sequenced in a study of response to subunit inactivated influenza vaccine. TCRdb re-analysed the RT-PCR reads in MiXCR, keeping a single row per CDR3 protein. Of 800,000 to 1,000,000 distinct CDR3 sequences in the sample, approximately 22% were seen once. The sequences come from PBMCs from blood, collected around 5 days after vaccination. The receptors originated from a man aged 50 to 59 who received an inactivated influenza vaccine.

This clonotype was seen at least ten times. V usage is TRBV6-5 and J usage is TRBJ1-4, with no clear D. V was clipped by 0 bases and J by 12 bases, with 14 bases between them. This CDR3 is built from 14 residues. The germline CDR1 and CDR2 sequences are MNHEY and SVGAGI. The CDR3 DNA is TGTGCCAGCAGTTACTCGATTCTCCGGCGGGAACTGTTTTTT. Encoded protein: CASSYSILRRELFF.

This sequence joins TRBV20-1 and TRBJ2-2, with 9 positions matching TRBD2. The CDR3 has 14 amino acids. The germline V gene encodes CDR1 DFQATT and CDR2 SNEGSKA (reference sequence). V lost 5 bases, J lost 7 bases, and 8 bases stayed unmatched. The CDR3 reads CSAPLAGRGGELFF. CDR3 in DNA: TGCAGTGCTCCTCTAGCGGGGAGGGGCGGGGAGCTGTTTTTT.

The J gene is TRBJ2-5, the V gene TRBV18, with 8 bases fitting TRBD1. CDR1 is KGHSH and CDR2 is LQKENI in the germline V gene. The J segment lost 5 bases and the V segment lost 2 bases, leaving 4 bases of the junction unmatched. This CDR3 contains 14 residues. The CDR3, as DNA: TGTGCCAGCTCACCAGGGGACAGGTTCGAGACCCAGTACTTC. It codes for CASSPGDRFETQYF.